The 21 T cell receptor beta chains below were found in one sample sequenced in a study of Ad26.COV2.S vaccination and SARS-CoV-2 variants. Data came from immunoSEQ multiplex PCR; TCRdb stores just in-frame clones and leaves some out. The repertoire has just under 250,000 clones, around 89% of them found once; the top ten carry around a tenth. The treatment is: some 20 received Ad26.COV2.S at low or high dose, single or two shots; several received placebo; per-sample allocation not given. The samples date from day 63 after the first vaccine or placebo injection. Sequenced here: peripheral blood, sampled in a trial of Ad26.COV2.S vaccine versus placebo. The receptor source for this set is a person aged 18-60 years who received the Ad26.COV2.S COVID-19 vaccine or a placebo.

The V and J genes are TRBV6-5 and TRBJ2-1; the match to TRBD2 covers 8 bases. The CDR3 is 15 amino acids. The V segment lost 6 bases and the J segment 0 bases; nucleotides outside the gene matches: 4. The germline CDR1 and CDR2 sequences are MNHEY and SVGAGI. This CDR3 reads CASRSGGYSYNEQFF. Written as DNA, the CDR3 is TGTGCCAGCAGGAGCGGGGGATACTCCTACAATGAGCAGTTCTTC.

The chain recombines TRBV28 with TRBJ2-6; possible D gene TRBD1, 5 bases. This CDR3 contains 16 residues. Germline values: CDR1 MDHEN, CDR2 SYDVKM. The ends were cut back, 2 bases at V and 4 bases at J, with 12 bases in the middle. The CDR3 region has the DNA TGTGCCAGCAGTTTAGGCGAAGGGGCCGGGGCCAACGTCCTGACTTTC. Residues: CASSLGEGAGANVLTF.

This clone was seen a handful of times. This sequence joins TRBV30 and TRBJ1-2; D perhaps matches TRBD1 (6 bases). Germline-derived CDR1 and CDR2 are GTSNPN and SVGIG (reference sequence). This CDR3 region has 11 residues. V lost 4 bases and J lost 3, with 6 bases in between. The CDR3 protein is CAWTGDYGYTF. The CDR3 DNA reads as TGTGCCTGGACAGGGGACTATGGCTACACCTTC. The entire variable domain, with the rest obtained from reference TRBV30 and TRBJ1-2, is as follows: SQTIHQWPATLVQPVGSPLSLECTVEGTSNPNLYWYRQAAGRGLQLLFYSVGIGQISSEVPQNLSASRPQDRQFILSSKKLLLSDSGFYLCAWTGDYGYTFGSGTRLTVV.

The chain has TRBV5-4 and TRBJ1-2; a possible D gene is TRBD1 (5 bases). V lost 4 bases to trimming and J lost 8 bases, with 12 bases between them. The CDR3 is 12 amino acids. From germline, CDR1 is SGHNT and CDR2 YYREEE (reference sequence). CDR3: CASSEGLGGYTF. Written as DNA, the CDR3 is TGTGCCAGCAGCGAGGGGCTCGGGGGCTACACCTTC.

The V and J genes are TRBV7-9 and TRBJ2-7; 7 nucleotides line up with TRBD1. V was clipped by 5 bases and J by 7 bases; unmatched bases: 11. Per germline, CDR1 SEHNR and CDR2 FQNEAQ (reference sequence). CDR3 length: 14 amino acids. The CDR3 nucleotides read TGTGCCAGCAGCCCGGACAGGACCTTAGGGGAGCAGTACTTC. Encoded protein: CASSPDRTLGEQYF.

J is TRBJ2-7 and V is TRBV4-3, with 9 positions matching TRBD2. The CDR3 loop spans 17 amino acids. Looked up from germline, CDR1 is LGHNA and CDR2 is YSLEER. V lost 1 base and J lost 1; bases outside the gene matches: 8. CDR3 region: CASSQAPPLAGSYEQYF. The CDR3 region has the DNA TGCGCCAGCAGCCAAGCCCCCCCCCTAGCGGGGTCCTACGAGCAGTACTTC.

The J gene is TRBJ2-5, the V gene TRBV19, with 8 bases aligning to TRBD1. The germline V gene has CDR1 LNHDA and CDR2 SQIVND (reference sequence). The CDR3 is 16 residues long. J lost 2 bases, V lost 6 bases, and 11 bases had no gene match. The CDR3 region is CASRETGGSWQETQYF. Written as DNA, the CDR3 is TGTGCCAGTAGGGAAACAGGGGGTAGTTGGCAAGAGACCCAGTACTTC.

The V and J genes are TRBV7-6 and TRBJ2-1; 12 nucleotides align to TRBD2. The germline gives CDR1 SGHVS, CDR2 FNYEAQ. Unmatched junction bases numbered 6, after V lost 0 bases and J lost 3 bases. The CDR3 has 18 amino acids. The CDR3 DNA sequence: TGTGCCAGCAGCTTAGCTAGGACTAGCGGGGAGTACTACAATGAGCAGTTCTTC. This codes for CASSLARTSGEYYNEQFF.

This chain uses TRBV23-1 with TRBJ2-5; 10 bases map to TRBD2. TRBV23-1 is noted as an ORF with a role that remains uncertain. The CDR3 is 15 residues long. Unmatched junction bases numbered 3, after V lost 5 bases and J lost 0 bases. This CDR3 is CASSNSGRYQETQYF. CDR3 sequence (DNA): TGCGCCAGCAGTAATAGCGGGAGGTACCAAGAGACCCAGTACTTC.

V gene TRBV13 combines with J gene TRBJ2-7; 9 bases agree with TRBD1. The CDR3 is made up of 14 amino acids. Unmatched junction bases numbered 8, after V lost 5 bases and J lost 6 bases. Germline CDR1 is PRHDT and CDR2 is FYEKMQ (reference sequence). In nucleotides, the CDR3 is TGTGCCAGCAGCGATGGGACAGGGAGGGGCGAGCAGTACTTC. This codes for CASSDGTGRGEQYF.

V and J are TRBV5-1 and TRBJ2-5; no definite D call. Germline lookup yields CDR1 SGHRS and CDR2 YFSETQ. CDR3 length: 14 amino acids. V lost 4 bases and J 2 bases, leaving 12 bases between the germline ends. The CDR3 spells CASSPWTEQETQYF. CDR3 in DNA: TGCGCCAGCAGCCCTTGGACGGAGCAAGAGACCCAGTACTTC.

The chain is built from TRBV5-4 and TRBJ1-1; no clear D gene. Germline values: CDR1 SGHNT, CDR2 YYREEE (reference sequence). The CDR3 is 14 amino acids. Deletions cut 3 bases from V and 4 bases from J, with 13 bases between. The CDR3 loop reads CASSSGPGGTEAFF. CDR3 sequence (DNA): TGTGCCAGCAGCTCCGGACCGGGAGGCACTGAAGCTTTCTTT. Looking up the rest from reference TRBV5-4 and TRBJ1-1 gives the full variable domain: ETGVTQSPTHLIKTRGQQVTLRCSSQSGHNTVSWYQQALGQGPQFIFQYYREEENGRGNFPPRFSGLQFPNYSSELNVNALELDDSALYLCASSSGPGGTEAFFGQGTRLTVV.

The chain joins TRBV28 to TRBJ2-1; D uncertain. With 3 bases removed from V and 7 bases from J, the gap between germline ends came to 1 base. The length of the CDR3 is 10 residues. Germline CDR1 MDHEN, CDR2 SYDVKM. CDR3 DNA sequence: TGTGCCAGCAGTTTGAATGAGCAGTTCTTC. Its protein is CASSLNEQFF.

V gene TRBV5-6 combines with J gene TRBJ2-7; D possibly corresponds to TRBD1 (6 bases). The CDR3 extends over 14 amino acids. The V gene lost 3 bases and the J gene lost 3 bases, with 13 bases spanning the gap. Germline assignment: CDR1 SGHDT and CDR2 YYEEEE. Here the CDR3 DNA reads TGTGCCAGCAGCTCGGCCCGGGACAACTACGAGCAGTACTTC. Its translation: CASSSARDNYEQYF.

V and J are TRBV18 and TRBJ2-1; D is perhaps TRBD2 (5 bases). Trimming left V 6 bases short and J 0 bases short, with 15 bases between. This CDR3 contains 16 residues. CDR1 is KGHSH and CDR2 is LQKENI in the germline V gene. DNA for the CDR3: TGTGCCAGCTCCCCCGTTGAGGGTATCTCCTACAATGAGCAGTTCTTC. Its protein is CASSPVEGISYNEQFF.

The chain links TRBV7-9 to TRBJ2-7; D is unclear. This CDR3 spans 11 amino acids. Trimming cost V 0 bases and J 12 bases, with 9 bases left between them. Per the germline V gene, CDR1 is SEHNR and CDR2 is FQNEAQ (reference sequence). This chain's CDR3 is CASSLADPLYF. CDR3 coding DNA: TGTGCCAGCAGCTTAGCCGACCCTTTGTACTTC.

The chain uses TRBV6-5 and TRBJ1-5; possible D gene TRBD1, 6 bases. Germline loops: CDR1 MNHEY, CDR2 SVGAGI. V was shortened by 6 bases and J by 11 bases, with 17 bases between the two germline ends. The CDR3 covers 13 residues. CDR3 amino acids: CASRDRSQIAQHF. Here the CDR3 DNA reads TGTGCCAGCAGAGACAGGTCCCAAATCGCCCAGCATTTT.

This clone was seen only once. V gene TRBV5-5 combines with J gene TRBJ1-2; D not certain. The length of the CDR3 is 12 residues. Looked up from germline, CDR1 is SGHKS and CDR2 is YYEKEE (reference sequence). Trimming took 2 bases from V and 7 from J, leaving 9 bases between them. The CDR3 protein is CASSFQYGGYTF. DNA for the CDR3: TGTGCCAGCAGCTTCCAGTACGGTGGCTACACCTTC.

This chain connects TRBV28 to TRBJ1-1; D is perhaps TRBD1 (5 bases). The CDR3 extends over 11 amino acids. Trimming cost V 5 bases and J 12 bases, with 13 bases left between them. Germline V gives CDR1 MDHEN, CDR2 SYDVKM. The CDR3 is CASSLLGPTFF. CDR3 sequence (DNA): TGTGCCAGCAGTCTTCTGGGACCGACTTTCTTT.

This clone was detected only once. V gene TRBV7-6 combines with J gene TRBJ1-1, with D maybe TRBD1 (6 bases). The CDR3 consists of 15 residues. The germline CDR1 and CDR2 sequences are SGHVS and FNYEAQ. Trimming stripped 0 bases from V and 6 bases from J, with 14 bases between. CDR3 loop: CASSLARRGGAEAFF. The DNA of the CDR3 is TGTGCCAGCAGCTTAGCTCGTAGAGGGGGAGCTGAAGCTTTCTTT.

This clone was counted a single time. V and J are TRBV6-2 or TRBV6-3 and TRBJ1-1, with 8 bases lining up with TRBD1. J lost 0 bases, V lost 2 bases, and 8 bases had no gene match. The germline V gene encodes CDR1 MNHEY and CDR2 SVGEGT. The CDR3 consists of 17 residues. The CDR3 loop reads CASSYNGQGILNTEAFF. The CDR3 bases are TGTGCCAGCAGTTACAACGGACAGGGTATTTTGAACACTGAAGCTTTCTTT.